This note documents a single T cell receptor beta chain sequence. The sample originates from a study of blood T cell repertoires in COVID-19. In the study overall: T cells, B-cell-depleted T cells, or PBMCs provided the cDNA or gDNA that served as material.

As originally analysed: Nucleated cell number was recorded as an estimate derived from reference gene primer amplification. Here immunoSEQ multiplex PCR was the method, and the copy in TCRdb shows in-frame clones only, minus some. For V, J and clone size, that table is used; D and trimming come from the DNA. This sample has approximately 170,000 clones, with roughly 88% found just once. This sequence was found in a man older than 75 with COVID-19, enrolled during active disease. The sequenced sample was peripheral blood.

The CDR3 loop is CASSQMEGQETQYF. The CDR3 bases are TGTGCCAGCAGCCAAATGGAGGGACAAGAGACCCAGTACTTC. The chain couples TRBV3-1 (or the pseudogene TRBV3-2) to TRBJ2-5; the D gene is possibly TRBD2 (6 bases). The V end was cut by 2 bases, the J end by 2 bases, with 9 bases between. Germline loops: CDR1 LGHDT, CDR2 YNNKEL (reference sequence). This CDR3 is built from 14 residues.